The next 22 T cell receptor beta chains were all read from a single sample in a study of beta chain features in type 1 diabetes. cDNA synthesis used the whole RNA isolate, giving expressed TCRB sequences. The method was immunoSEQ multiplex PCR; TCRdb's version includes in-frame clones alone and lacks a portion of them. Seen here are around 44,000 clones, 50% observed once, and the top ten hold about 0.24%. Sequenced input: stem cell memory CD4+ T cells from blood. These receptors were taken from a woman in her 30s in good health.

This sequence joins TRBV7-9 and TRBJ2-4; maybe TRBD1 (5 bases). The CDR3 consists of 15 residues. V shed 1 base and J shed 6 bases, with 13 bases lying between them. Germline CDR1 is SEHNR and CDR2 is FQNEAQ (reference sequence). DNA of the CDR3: TGTGCCAGCAGCTTAGTCGGCGTTGGGGCAAACATTCAGTACTTC. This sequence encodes CASSLVGVGANIQYF.

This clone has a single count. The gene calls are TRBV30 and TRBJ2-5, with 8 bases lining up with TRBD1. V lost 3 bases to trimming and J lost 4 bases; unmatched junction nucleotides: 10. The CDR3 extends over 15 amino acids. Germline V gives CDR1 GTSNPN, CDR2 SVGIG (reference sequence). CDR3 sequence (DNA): TGTGCCTGGAGCCGCCCCGGGACAGGTAGAGAGACCCAGTACTTC. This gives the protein CAWSRPGTGRETQYF.

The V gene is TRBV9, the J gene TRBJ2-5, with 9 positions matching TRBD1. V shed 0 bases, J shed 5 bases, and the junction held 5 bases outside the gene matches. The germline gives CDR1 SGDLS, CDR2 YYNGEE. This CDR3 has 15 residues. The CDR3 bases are TGTGCCAGCAGCGTAGGCGTTGGACAGGGGGAGACCCAGTACTTC. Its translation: CASSVGVGQGETQYF.

The CDR3 sequence: CASSFGQDFSYEQYF. The CDR3 nucleotides read TGTGCCAGCAGCTTTGGACAGGACTTCTCCTACGAGCAGTACTTC. This chain uses TRBV13 with TRBJ2-7; TRBD1 aligns across 7 bases. Germline CDR1 reads PRHDT; CDR2 reads FYEKMQ (reference sequence). The CDR3 is 15 amino acids. V dropped 3 bases and J dropped 0; count of bases not matched to a gene: 5.

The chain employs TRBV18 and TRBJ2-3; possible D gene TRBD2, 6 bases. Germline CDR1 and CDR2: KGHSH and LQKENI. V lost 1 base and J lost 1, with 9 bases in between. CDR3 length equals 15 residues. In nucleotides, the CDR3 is TGTGCCAGCTCACCACGTTTAGCGGGCACAGATACGCAGTATTTT. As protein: CASSPRLAGTDTQYF.

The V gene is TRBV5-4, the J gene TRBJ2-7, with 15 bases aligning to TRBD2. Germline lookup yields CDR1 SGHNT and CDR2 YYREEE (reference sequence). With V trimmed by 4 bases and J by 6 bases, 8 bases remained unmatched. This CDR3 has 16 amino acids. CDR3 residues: CASSRGLAGGSGEQYF. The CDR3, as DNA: TGTGCCAGCAGCCGGGGACTAGCGGGAGGTTCGGGCGAGCAGTACTTC.

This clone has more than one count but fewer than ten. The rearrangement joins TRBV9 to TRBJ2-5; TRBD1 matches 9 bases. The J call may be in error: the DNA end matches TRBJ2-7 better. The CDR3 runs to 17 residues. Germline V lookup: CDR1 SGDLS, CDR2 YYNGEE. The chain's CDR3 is CASSVGVWDRESYEQYF. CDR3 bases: TGTGCCAGCAGCGTAGGTGTCTGGGACAGGGAGTCCTACGAGCAGTACTTC.

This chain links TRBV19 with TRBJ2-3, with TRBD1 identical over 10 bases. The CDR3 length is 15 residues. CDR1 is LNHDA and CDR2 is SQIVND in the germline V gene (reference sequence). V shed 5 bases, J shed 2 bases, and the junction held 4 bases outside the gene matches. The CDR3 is CASSRDRGLTDTQYF. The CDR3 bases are TGTGCCAGTAGTCGGGACAGGGGCCTCACAGATACGCAGTATTTT.

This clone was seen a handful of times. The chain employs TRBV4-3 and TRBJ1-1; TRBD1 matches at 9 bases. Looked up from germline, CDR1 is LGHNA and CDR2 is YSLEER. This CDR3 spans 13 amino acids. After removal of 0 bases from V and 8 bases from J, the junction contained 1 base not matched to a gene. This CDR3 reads CASSQETGGEAFF. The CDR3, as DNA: TGCGCCAGCAGCCAAGAAACAGGGGGCGAAGCTTTCTTT.

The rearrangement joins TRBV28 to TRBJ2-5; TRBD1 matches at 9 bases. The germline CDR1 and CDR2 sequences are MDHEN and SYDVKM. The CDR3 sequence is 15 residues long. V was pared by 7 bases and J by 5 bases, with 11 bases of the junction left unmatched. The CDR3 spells CASIPVGQGYETQYF. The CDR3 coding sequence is TGTGCCAGCATACCTGTAGGACAGGGGTACGAGACCCAGTACTTC.

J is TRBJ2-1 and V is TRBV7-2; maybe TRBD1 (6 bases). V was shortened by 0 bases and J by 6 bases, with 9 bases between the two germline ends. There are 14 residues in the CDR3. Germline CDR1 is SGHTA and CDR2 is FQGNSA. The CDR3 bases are TGTGCCAGCAGCTTAGCTCACAGGGTCAATGAGCAGTTCTTC. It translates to CASSLAHRVNEQFF.

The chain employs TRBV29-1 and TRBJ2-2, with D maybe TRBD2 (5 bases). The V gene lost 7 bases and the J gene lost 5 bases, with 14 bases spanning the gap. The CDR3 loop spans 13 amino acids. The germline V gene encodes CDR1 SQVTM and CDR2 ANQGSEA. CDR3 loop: CSAQPGNTGELFF. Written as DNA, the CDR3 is TGCAGCGCCCAACCCGGGAATACCGGGGAGCTGTTTTTT.

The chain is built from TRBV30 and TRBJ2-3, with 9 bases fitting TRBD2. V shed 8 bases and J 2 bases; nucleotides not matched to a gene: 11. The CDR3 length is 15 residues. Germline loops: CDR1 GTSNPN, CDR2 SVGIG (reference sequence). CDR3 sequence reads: CALRPTSGFTDTQYF. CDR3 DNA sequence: TGTGCCCTACGTCCAACTAGCGGGTTCACAGATACGCAGTATTTT.

This CDR3 reads CASNFYSNQPQHF. Here the CDR3 DNA reads TGTGCCAGCAATTTTTATAGCAATCAGCCCCAGCATTTT. V is TRBV28 and J is TRBJ1-5; D call uncertain. Germline loops: CDR1 MDHEN, CDR2 SYDVKM. CDR3 length equals 13 residues. V was cut by 7 bases and J by 0 bases, with 7 bases left in between.

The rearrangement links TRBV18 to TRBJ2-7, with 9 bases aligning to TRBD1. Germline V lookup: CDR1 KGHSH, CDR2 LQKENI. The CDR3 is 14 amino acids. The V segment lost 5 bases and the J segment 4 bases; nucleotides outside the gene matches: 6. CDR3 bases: TGTGCCAGCTCAATGGACAGGGGTGAATACGAGCAGTACTTC. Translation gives CASSMDRGEYEQYF.

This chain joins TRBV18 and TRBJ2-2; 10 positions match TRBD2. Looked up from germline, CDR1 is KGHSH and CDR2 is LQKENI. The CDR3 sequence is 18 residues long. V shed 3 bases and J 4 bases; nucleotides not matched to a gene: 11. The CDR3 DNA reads TGTGCCAGCTCACCCCAATCCCCGGGACTAGCGAGCACCGGGGAGCTGTTTTTT. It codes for CASSPQSPGLASTGELFF.

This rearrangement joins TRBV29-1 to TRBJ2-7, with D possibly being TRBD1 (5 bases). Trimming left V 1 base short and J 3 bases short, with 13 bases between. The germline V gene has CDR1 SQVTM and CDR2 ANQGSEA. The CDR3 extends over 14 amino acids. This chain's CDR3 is CSVEGAQGIYEQYF. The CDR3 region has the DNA TGCAGCGTTGAAGGGGCTCAGGGTATCTACGAGCAGTACTTC.

The chain's CDR3 is CASSINSYGYTF. CDR3 in DNA: TGTGCCAGTAGTATAAACAGCTATGGCTACACCTTC. The chain recombines TRBV19 with TRBJ1-2; D is unclear. V lost 2 bases and J 4 bases, leaving 5 bases between the germline ends. The CDR3 is made up of 12 amino acids. Germline V CDR1 and CDR2: LNHDA, SQIVND (reference sequence). The variable domain in full, with the rest retrieved from reference TRBV19 and TRBJ1-2, is DGGITQSPKYLFRKEGQNVTLSCEQNLNHDAMYWYRQDPGQGLRLIYYSQIVNDFQKGDIAEGYSVSREKKESFPLTVTSAQKNPTAFYLCASSINSYGYTFGSGTRLTVV.

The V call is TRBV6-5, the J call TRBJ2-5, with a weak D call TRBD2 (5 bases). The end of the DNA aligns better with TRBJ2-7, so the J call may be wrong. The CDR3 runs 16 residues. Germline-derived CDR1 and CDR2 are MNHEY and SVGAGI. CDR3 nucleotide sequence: TGTGCCAGCAGTTACTCGATAGCGCCAGTCTCCTACGAGCAGTACTTC. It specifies CASSYSIAPVSYEQYF.

The CDR3 DNA reads as TGTGCCAGCAGCTTAAGGAGCGGAGCCTACGAGCAGTACTTC. The encoded protein is CASSLRSGAYEQYF. This chain joins TRBV5-5 and TRBJ2-7; D perhaps matches TRBD2 (5 bases). This CDR3 spans 14 amino acids. Trimming took 2 bases from V and 2 from J, leaving 11 bases between them. Germline V gene sequence: CDR1 SGHKS, CDR2 YYEKEE (reference sequence).

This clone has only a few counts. The CDR3 nucleotides read TGCGCCAGCAGCGTAGGGACACTAGACAATGAGCAGTTCTTC. This gives the protein CASSVGTLDNEQFF. The chain is built from TRBV5-1 and TRBJ2-1; D might be TRBD1 (6 bases). This CDR3 is 14 amino acids long. The germline V gene encodes CDR1 SGHRS and CDR2 YFSETQ. V was trimmed by 4 bases and J by 5 bases, leaving 13 bases between them. The full variable domain, with the rest looked up from reference TRBV5-1 and TRBJ2-1, is KAGVTQTPRYLIKTRGQQVTLSCSPISGHRSVSWYQQTPGQGLQFLFEYFSETQRNKGNFPGRFSGRQFSNSRSEMNVSTLELGDSALYLCASSVGTLDNEQFFGPGTRLTVL.

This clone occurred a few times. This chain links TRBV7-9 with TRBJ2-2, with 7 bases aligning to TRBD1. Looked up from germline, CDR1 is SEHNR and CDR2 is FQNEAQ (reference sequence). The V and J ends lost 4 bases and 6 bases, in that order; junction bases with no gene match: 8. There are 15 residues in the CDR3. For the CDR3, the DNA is TGTGCCAGCAGCTCGACAGGGTTTGGCGCCGGGGAGCTGTTTTTT. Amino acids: CASSSTGFGAGELFF.